Presented here are 29 T cell receptor beta chains from one specimen sequenced in a study of blood T cells in healthy people across ages. Combining a sample-barcoded 5' primer with a J-beta primer mix, a second PCR ran for 7 to 11 cycles. TCRdb ran MiXCR on the 5' RACE reads and lists one entry per CDR3 protein. The data contain 1,500,000 or so distinct CDR3 sequences, approximately 63% of them singletons. The sequenced material came from blood. These receptor sequences come from a man between 18 and 35 years old in good health.

V usage is TRBV20-1 and J usage is TRBJ1-2; 7 nucleotides agree with TRBD1. CDR3 length: 14 residues. Trimming cost V 6 bases and J 0 bases; bases outside gene matches: 7. Germline CDR1 reads DFQATT; CDR2 reads SNEGSKA (reference sequence). CDR3 sequence (DNA): TGCAGTGCGGAACCAGGGGGAGCTAACTATGGCTACACCTTC. Its protein product is CSAEPGGANYGYTF.

The genes are TRBV12-3 or TRBV12-4 and TRBJ2-1; D not resolved. The CDR3 spans 14 residues. V was clipped by 6 bases and J by 7 bases, with 16 bases between them. CDR3 sequence: CASSIPGGWNEQFF. The CDR3 region has the DNA TGTGCCAGCAGCATCCCTGGCGGCTGGAATGAGCAGTTCTTC.

The V gene is TRBV6-6, the J gene TRBJ1-5; D gene uncertain. CDR1 and CDR2 from the germline V gene are MNHNY and SVGAGI (reference sequence). CDR3 length: 13 residues. V lost 5 bases and J lost 2, with 7 bases in between. This CDR3 reads CASSPPGNQPQHF. The CDR3 DNA follows: TGTGCCAGCAGTCCTCCGGGCAATCAGCCCCAGCATTTT.

A single count supports this clonotype. The chain links TRBV4-3 to TRBJ2-1, with 15 bases fitting TRBD2. CDR3 length equals 18 residues. V was clipped by 1 base and J by 4 bases; unmatched bases: 5. Germline V gene data show CDR1 as LGHNA and CDR2 as YSLEER. The chain's CDR3 is CASSQVAGTSGGYNEQFF. The CDR3 DNA reads TGCGCCAGCAGCCAAGTAGCCGGGACTAGCGGGGGGTACAATGAGCAGTTCTTC.

The chain is built from TRBV12-3 or TRBV12-4 and TRBJ1-5; D call uncertain. The CDR3 extends over 15 amino acids. The V end was cut by 4 bases, the J end by 3 bases, with 13 bases between. The CDR3 DNA reads TGTGCCAGCAGTTCCAAAGCAGGCTACAATCAGCCCCAGCATTTT. Encoded protein: CASSSKAGYNQPQHF.

This chain joins TRBV6-5 and TRBJ2-3; 8 bases map to TRBD2. CDR1 is MNHEY and CDR2 is SVGAGI in the germline V gene. J gave up 6 bases and V 2 bases, and 13 bases lay outside the gene matches. CDR3 length equals 17 residues. CDR3 residues: CASSYGPLLVAGDTQYF. The CDR3 DNA is TGTGCCAGCAGTTACGGACCCCTACTAGTAGCGGGGGATACGCAGTATTTT.

V usage is TRBV2 and J usage is TRBJ2-1, with 9 bases aligning to TRBD2. V gave up 11 bases and J gave up 7 bases; unmatched junction bases: 12. Germline V lookup: CDR1 SNHLY, CDR2 FYNNEI. The CDR3 sequence is 14 residues long. The CDR3 region has the DNA TGTGCCTCAAAGGAGACTAGCGGAAGGAATGAGCAGTTCTTC. Its translation: CASKETSGRNEQFF.

This clonotype was seen only a few times. This rearrangement joins TRBV10-3 to TRBJ2-5; 7 bases fit TRBD1. Germline V gene sequence: CDR1 ENHRY, CDR2 SYGVKD. This CDR3 spans 13 amino acids. J was trimmed by 0 bases and V by 6 bases; bases with no gene match: 1. The CDR3 region is CAIRDRDQETQYF. In DNA form, the CDR3 reads TGTGCCATCAGAGACAGGGACCAAGAGACCCAGTACTTC.

The rearrangement uses TRBV27 and TRBJ2-6; D might be TRBD1 or TRBD2, each matching 6 bases. This CDR3 is 14 amino acids long. V lost 1 base and J 12 bases, leaving 13 bases between the germline ends. CDR1 is MNHEY, CDR2 SMNVEV, per germline (reference sequence). Here the CDR3 DNA reads TGTGCCAGCAGTTTATTACAGGGAGGTGGCGTCCTGACTTTC. Amino acids: CASSLLQGGGVLTF.

The CDR3 spells CASSAVRDARPNNEQFF. As DNA, the CDR3 is TGCGCCAGCAGTGCTGTCAGGGACGCAAGGCCGAACAATGAGCAGTTCTTC. The chain recombines TRBV10-2 with TRBJ2-1; the D gene could be TRBD1 or TRBD2 (5 bases each). The CDR3 length is 17 residues. Trimming shortened V by 4 bases and J by 5 bases, and 21 bases separated the two germline ends. Germline assignment: CDR1 WSHSY and CDR2 SAAADI.

The V and J genes are TRBV7-9 and TRBJ2-1; 9 nucleotides align to TRBD1. Trimming took 4 bases from V and 8 from J; bases not matched to a gene: 9. This CDR3 contains 15 residues. Germline values: CDR1 SEHNR, CDR2 FQNEAQ (reference sequence). CDR3 sequence (DNA): TGTGCCAGCAGCTCCGTTCAAACAGGGGGCGATGAGCAGTTCTTC. This encodes CASSSVQTGGDEQFF.

J is TRBJ1-2 and V is TRBV10-2, with D hard to call. The CDR3 is made up of 15 amino acids. The V end lost 0 bases, the J end lost 5 bases, and 13 bases lay between the germline ends. Germline lookup yields CDR1 WSHSY and CDR2 SAAADI. The CDR3 DNA reads TGCGCCAGCAGTGAGTCTCTTCGCGGGAGATATGGCTACACCTTC. It is translated as CASSESLRGRYGYTF.

This chain connects TRBV9 to TRBJ2-3; D remains ambiguous. Looked up from germline, CDR1 is SGDLS and CDR2 is YYNGEE. Trimming took off 0 bases at V and 1 base at J, with 12 bases between the two ends. The CDR3 loop spans 16 amino acids. In DNA, the CDR3 is TGTGCCAGCAGCGTAGGAGCAGGAAGGGGCACAGATACGCAGTATTTT. Amino acids: CASSVGAGRGTDTQYF.

This clonotype was seen a handful of times. One end of the junction varies from germline; a read error may be responsible. This chain connects TRBV29-1 to TRBJ2-1, with 9 positions matching TRBD1. Germline loops: CDR1 SQVTM, CDR2 ANQGSEA. The CDR3 spans 13 residues. The CDR3 sequence: CSVAGTGKNEQFF. Here the CDR3 DNA reads TGCAGCGTTGCCGGGACAGGGAAGAATGAGCAGTTTTTC.

In nucleotides, the CDR3 is TGCGCCAGCAGCCAACTAAGAGGGCAGAACTATGGCTACACCTTC. This translates into CASSQLRGQNYGYTF. This chain links TRBV4-1 with TRBJ1-2; no definite D call. The CDR3 extends over 15 amino acids. With 2 bases removed from V and 2 bases from J, the gap between germline ends came to 12 bases. Germline values: CDR1 MGHRA, CDR2 YSYEKL.

This rearrangement joins TRBV29-1 to TRBJ2-3; 7 bases map to TRBD2. The CDR3 has 14 amino acids. Germline V gives CDR1 SQVTM, CDR2 ANQGSEA. The J segment lost 6 bases and the V segment lost 2 bases, leaving 8 bases of the junction unmatched. CDR3 sequence (DNA): TGCAGCGTTGAACCGAGCGGGGTAGCGGATACGCAGTATTTT. It specifies CSVEPSGVADTQYF.

This chain joins TRBV7-9 and TRBJ1-1; 11 nucleotides agree with TRBD1. The germline CDR1 and CDR2 sequences are SEHNR and FQNEAQ (reference sequence). V was pared by 8 bases and J by 6 bases, with 23 bases of the junction left unmatched. CDR3 length equals 19 residues. The CDR3 protein is CASEFSLTQGTGGNSEAFF. The CDR3 DNA sequence: TGTGCCAGCGAGTTTTCGTTAACGCAGGGGACAGGGGGTAACTCTGAAGCTTTCTTT.

Only a few counts were recorded for this clonotype. The V gene is TRBV10-3, the J gene TRBJ2-5, with a weak D call TRBD1 (6 bases). The CDR3 loop spans 14 amino acids. The germline CDR1 and CDR2 sequences are ENHRY and SYGVKD. V was cut by 6 bases and J by 0 bases, with 11 bases left in between. For the CDR3, the DNA is TGTGCCATCAGGGACAGTCACTACCAAGAGACCCAGTACTTC. Protein: CAIRDSHYQETQYF.

A remark on this clonotype: One junction end does not reproduce the germline sequence, and a read error may be involved. This chain uses TRBV5-1 with TRBJ1-4; D remains unclear. CDR3 length equals 13 residues. Germline assignment: CDR1 SGHRS and CDR2 YFSETQ. The CDR3 bases are TGTGCCAGCAGCTTGGAGGCTAATGAAAAACTGTTTTTT. Amino acid sequence: CASSLEANEKLFF.

The chain has TRBV15 and TRBJ1-1; tentative D call: TRBD1 (6 bases). The V end lost 8 bases, the J end lost 1 base, and 11 bases lay between the germline ends. Germline lookup yields CDR1 LNHNV and CDR2 YYDKDF (reference sequence). This CDR3 is 13 amino acids long. This CDR3 reads CATGLTGNTEAFF. The CDR3, as DNA: TGTGCCACCGGATTGACAGGGAACACTGAAGCTTTCTTT.

This chain connects TRBV7-9 to TRBJ1-1; possible D gene TRBD1, 6 bases. This CDR3 contains 14 residues. V was shortened by 5 bases and J by 5 bases, with 15 bases between the two germline ends. Germline V gene data show CDR1 as SEHNR and CDR2 as FQNEAQ (reference sequence). Here the CDR3 reads CASSPPGAGTEAFF. For the CDR3, the DNA is TGTGCCAGCAGCCCACCGGGGGCGGGTACTGAAGCTTTCTTT.

In the case of this clonotype: The junction departs from the called germline gene at one end, perhaps through a read error. The chain employs TRBV4-2 and TRBJ2-7; 10 positions match TRBD2. Germline CDR1 reads LGHNA; CDR2 reads YNFKEQ. The CDR3 contains 15 residues. The CDR3 sequence is CAGSLTAGGNDEQYF. The CDR3 DNA sequence: TGTGCCGGCAGCCTGACAGCGGGGGGGAACGACGAGCAGTACTTC.

J is TRBJ2-5 and V is TRBV12-3 or TRBV12-4; 9 bases align to TRBD2. The last part of the DNA fits TRBJ2-7 better; the J call may be wrong. This CDR3 region has 14 residues. CDR3: CASSLAGGVHEQYF. CDR3 DNA sequence: TGTGCCAGCAGTTTGGCGGGAGGGGTCCACGAGCAGTACTTC.

V and J are TRBV5-1 and TRBJ2-1; 10 bases align to TRBD2. In germline, CDR1 is SGHRS, CDR2 YFSETQ. V shed 0 bases and J 10 bases; nucleotides not matched to a gene: 7. CDR3 size: 15 residues. The DNA for the CDR3 is TGCGCCAGCAGCTTGGCCGGAGCGGGAGGGCGGGAGCAGTTCTTC. Protein product: CASSLAGAGGREQFF.

This chain connects TRBV7-2 to TRBJ2-1, with 9 bases lining up with TRBD2. Germline V gene data show CDR1 as SGHTA and CDR2 as FQGNSA. The CDR3 sequence is 16 residues long. The J segment lost 10 bases and the V segment lost 2 bases, leaving 12 bases of the junction unmatched. The CDR3 is CASSLLLSGGPGEQFF. CDR3 DNA: TGTGCCAGCAGCTTATTACTAAGCGGGGGGCCGGGAGAGCAGTTCTTC. Supplemented by reference TRBV7-2 and TRBJ2-1, the full variable domain reads GAGVSQSPSNKVTEKGKDVELRCDPISGHTALYWYRQSLGQGLEFLIYFQGNSAPDKSGLPSDRFSAERTGGSVSTLTIQRTQQEDSAVYLCASSLLLSGGPGEQFFGPGTRLTVL.

In this sample, this clonotype turned up a few times. A junction boundary mismatches the germline segment, possibly from a read error. This chain links TRBV27 with TRBJ2-1, with 7 positions matching TRBD2. The CDR3 has 13 residues. Per the germline V gene, CDR1 is MNHEY and CDR2 is SMNVEV (reference sequence). CDR3 in amino acids: CAGRGRAKHEQFF. The CDR3 DNA follows: TGTGCCGGCAGAGGGAGGGCGAAGCATGAGCAGTTCTTC.

This clonotype was counted between two and nine times. V is TRBV20-1 and J is TRBJ2-3; TRBD1 aligns across 10 bases. Germline V gene data show CDR1 as DFQATT and CDR2 as SNEGSKA (reference sequence). This CDR3 is built from 13 residues. The V gene end was trimmed by 6 bases and the J gene end by 3 bases; junction bases not matched to a gene: 3. The CDR3 coding sequence is TGCAGTGCCCGGGGACAGGGGACAGATACGCAGTATTTT. This encodes CSARGQGTDTQYF.

The chain recombines TRBV29-1 with TRBJ2-5; perhaps TRBD2 as D (7 bases). This CDR3 has 16 amino acids. V was pared by 2 bases and J by 2 bases, with 18 bases between. CDR1 and CDR2 from the germline V gene are SQVTM and ANQGSEA. CDR3 residues: CSVELRAGEGQETQYF. For the CDR3, the DNA is TGCAGCGTTGAATTGAGGGCAGGGGAGGGTCAAGAGACCCAGTACTTC.

This chain joins TRBV27 and TRBJ2-3; D perhaps matches TRBD1 (6 bases). V was shortened by 5 bases and J by 0 bases, with 15 bases between the two germline ends. Per the germline V gene, CDR1 is MNHEY and CDR2 is SMNVEV (reference sequence). CDR3 length: 16 residues. As DNA, the CDR3 is TGTGCCAGCAGTCCCCTAGAGGGGGACAGCACAGATACGCAGTATTTT. Protein product: CASSPLEGDSTDTQYF.